A single TCR beta chain is shown here with its context. Its antigen is unidentified. A second about 6 to 11 cycle PCR used barcoded and J-beta primers. Every cDNA molecule carried a tag from a template-switch adaptor bearing 12 random nucleotides. Each CDR3 protein gets one entry after TCRdb re-called the 5' RACE reads with MiXCR. The table lists approximately 1.5 million distinct CDR3 sequences, 34% of them singletons. The source of the sample is a study of blood T cells in healthy people across ages. Study-wide findings and caveats: Roughly linearly, TCR beta diversity per million T cells fell as age increased. With naive T cell percentage, TCR beta diversity showed a strong correlation.

Germline assignment: CDR1 SNHLY and CDR2 FYNNEI. The V end was cut by 7 bases, the J end by 4 bases, with 11 bases between. The CDR3 is 12 amino acids. The clonotype was recovered from a woman in her twenties or thirties in good health. This chain joins TRBV2 and TRBJ2-7, with a possible D match to TRBD2 (5 bases). Sequencing used blood. CDR3 in DNA: TGTGCCAGCACCGAGGGAGAGTACGAGCAGTACTTC. Translation: CASTEGEYEQYF. The full variable domain, its missing parts supplied by reference TRBV2 and TRBJ2-7, is EPEVTQTPSHQVTQMGQEVILRCVPISNHLYFYWYRQILGQKVEFLVSFYNNEISEKSEIFDDQFSVERPDGSNFTLKIRSTKLEDSAMYFCASTEGEYEQYFGPGTRLTVT.